These 6 T cell receptor beta chains were sequenced from one sample in a study of blood T cell repertoires in COVID-19. The data were produced by immunoSEQ multiplex PCR, yet TCRdb's version contains in-frame clones alone and is incomplete. The repertoire holds a few hundred thousand clones, with over 70% as singletons. Sequenced: peripheral blood. The receptors here all came from a woman in her 70s with COVID-19, enrolled during active disease.

This chain uses TRBV10-3 with TRBJ2-1, with a tentative D call TRBD2 (5 bases). With 11 bases removed from V and 7 bases from J, the gap between germline ends came to 15 bases. CDR1 and CDR2 from the germline V gene are ENHRY and SYGVKD. There are 12 residues in the CDR3. CDR3 sequence: CAVGEGMNEQFF. The CDR3 bases are TGTGCCGTGGGTGAGGGAATGAATGAGCAGTTCTTC.

This chain uses TRBV7-2 with TRBJ1-4; D is perhaps TRBD1 (5 bases). CDR1 is SGHTA and CDR2 is FQGNSA in the germline V gene. The CDR3 sequence is 14 residues long. Trimming pared 1 base from V and 8 bases from J, leaving 11 bases between. The CDR3 sequence is CASSLGREGEKLFF. CDR3 coding DNA: TGTGCCAGCAGCTTAGGCAGGGAGGGAGAAAAACTGTTTTTT. The whole variable domain, filled in from reference TRBV7-2 and TRBJ1-4, reads GAGVSQSPSNKVTEKGKDVELRCDPISGHTALYWYRQSLGQGLEFLIYFQGNSAPDKSGLPSDRFSAERTGGSVSTLTIQRTQQEDSAVYLCASSLGREGEKLFFGSGTQLSVL.

The chain has TRBV9 and TRBJ2-3; TRBD2 might be the D (7 bases). V gave up 3 bases and J gave up 0 bases, with 14 bases separating them. Looked up from germline, CDR1 is SGDLS and CDR2 is YYNGEE. The CDR3 length is 16 residues. CDR3 sequence reads: CASSARRGASTDTQYF. Here the CDR3 DNA reads TGTGCCAGCAGCGCCCGTCGGGGGGCAAGCACAGATACGCAGTATTTT.

This sequence joins TRBV7-9 and TRBJ2-3; D is ambiguous. From germline, CDR1 is SEHNR and CDR2 FQNEAQ (reference sequence). V was cut by 5 bases and J by 3 bases, with 9 bases left in between. This CDR3 has 13 residues. The CDR3: CASSKAQTDTQYF. The CDR3, as DNA: TGTGCCAGCAGCAAAGCACAGACAGATACGCAGTATTTT.

The chain recombines TRBV6-5 with TRBJ1-1; 7 positions agree with TRBD1. This CDR3 region has 15 residues. CDR1 and CDR2 (germline): MNHEY, SVGAGI. The V and J ends lost 5 bases and 4 bases, in that order; junction bases with no gene match: 10. CDR3 DNA: TGTGCCAGCAGTCCCCGACAGGGAAGGACCACTGAAGCTTTCTTT. Amino acids: CASSPRQGRTTEAFF.

In this sample, this clone turned up once. The chain joins TRBV29-1 to TRBJ2-1; 7 nucleotides line up with TRBD1. The V segment lost 4 bases and the J segment 1 base; nucleotides outside the gene matches: 4. Germline-derived CDR1 and CDR2 are SQVTM and ANQGSEA. The CDR3 has 14 residues. The CDR3 here is CSVADRSSYNEQFF. The CDR3 region has the DNA TGCAGCGTTGCGGACAGGAGTTCCTACAATGAGCAGTTCTTC.